This entry is about one T cell receptor (beta chain). The target of this receptor is not known. The input lacks base qualities; no much larger clone sits a single base away. TCRbeta CDR3 regions were amplified from genomic DNA by means of the immunoSEQ Assay, a bias-controlled multiplex PCR. Per the authors' processing: Nucleated cell counts per sample were estimated from amplification of reference gene primers within the assay. To quantify the absolute abundance of each unique TCRbeta CDR3 rearrangement, sequence reads were collapsed and filtered. For each sample, productive Simpson clonality was calculated by taking the square root of Simpson's diversity index across productive rearrangements. This immuneACCESS table, as held by TCRdb, lists in-frame sequences with V and J called but not all clones. Of the missing ones, under half trace to an unresolved V gene in checked studies; the others have no known cause. V, J and clone size reflect that table, while D and trimming were determined from the DNA. The table for this sample lists 85,000 to 100,000 clones; 86% of them were counted only once. About 7.7% of the sample belongs to the ten largest clones.

These data are taken from a study of blood T cell repertoires in COVID-19 (dated by TCRdb to 2019 to 2021). Regarding the study in general: Samples from collaborators originated in the United States, Italy and Spain and spanned both the acute and convalescent phases of COVID-19. The repertoires were released in a freely available public database intended as a resource for research on the immune response to SARS-CoV-2. The sample metadata nearly always contained a de-identified subject ID, COVID-19 status, age in years and sex. Samples were obtained from the ongoing ImmuneRACE study (first 160 participants) and from 1,200 or so subjects provided by 6 global collaborators. The prospective study material was composed of cDNA or gDNA derived from T cells, B-cell-depleted T cells, or PBMCs. The dataset comprised deeply sampled blood TCRbeta repertoires from subjects exposed to, actively infected with, or recovered from COVID-19. HLA class I and class II types, where available, came from metadata supplied by the sample provider rather than from assay-based typing.

V loses 7 bases of germline sequence and J loses 6 bases, and the interval between the two ends is 22 bases. From its cysteine to its phenylalanine, the CDR3 spans 16 amino acids. The read is trimmed to its CDR3 DNA, 48 bases read in frame from base 1. CDR1 SNHLY and CDR2 FYNNEI are derived from the germline V gene. What the study reported, not specific to this receptor: The quantity of clinical and demographic metadata differed by source and by participant and was supplied without curation.

The collaborating institutions used their own protocols to collect whole blood in K2EDTA tubes. For TCRbeta analysis, collaborators shipped samples as frozen whole blood, isolated PBMCs, or DNA extracted from either of those sample types. The sequence was obtained from a man aged 60 to 75 with acute or convalescent COVID-19. Recombination joined TRBV2 with TRBJ1-5, with the D gene call left open. Sequencing input: peripheral blood. The CDR3 region has the sequence CASKSGENSRGQPQHF. The DNA sequence is TGTGCCAGCAAATCCGGCGAAAATAGTAGAGGTCAGCCCCAGCATTTT.